This TCR beta chain is drawn from a study of CDR3 diversity in severe acne. With 6 bases clipped from V and 9 bases from J, the junction kept 14 bases outside the gene matches. Germline V CDR1 and CDR2: DFQATT, SNEGSKA (reference sequence). The CDR3 totals 13 residues. A note on this clonotype: This clone may be a read error of a much larger clone one base away.

TCRdb recomputed calls from the PCR reads with MiXCR, one row per CDR3 protein. The table has 79,000 or so distinct CDR3 sequences, approximately 49% seen once. The V and J genes are TRBV20-1 and TRBJ2-7; 7 nucleotides line up with TRBD2. Source material: blood. The source is a male donor with severe acne vulgaris. CDR3: CSARRERVNGQYF. CDR3 nucleotide sequence: TGCAGTGCGAGGCGGGAGCGCGTCAACGGGCAGTACTTC.